The clone carrying this T cell receptor (beta chain) was detected many times. The data stem from a study of patients and donors after allogeneic stem cell transplantation. A single record per CDR3 protein comes from TCRdb applying MiXCR to the RT-PCR reads. The table has tens of thousands of distinct CDR3 sequences, 4% to 5% seen once. The germline CDR1 and CDR2 sequences are SGHDN and FVKESK. There are 13 residues in the CDR3. V gave up 6 bases and J gave up 8 bases; unmatched junction bases: 9. The sequenced sample consisted of blood, either unsorted or a sorted T cell fraction (not recorded which). The origin of this receptor is a human donor who was either an allogeneic HSCT recipient or a stem cell or donor lymphocyte infusion donor (not recorded which). It is not recorded whose cells these are; they may come from a transplant donor. The J gene is TRBJ1-2, the V gene TRBV14, with 7 bases matching TRBD1. Written as DNA, the CDR3 is TGTGCCAGCAGTCCGACAGGGTCGAGAGGCTACACCTTC. Translation gives CASSPTGSRGYTF. Looking up the rest from reference TRBV14 and TRBJ1-2 gives the full variable domain: EAGVTQFPSHSVIEKGQTVTLRCDPISGHDNLYWYRRVMGKEIKFLLHFVKESKQDESGMPNNRFLAERTGGTYSTLKVQPAELEDSGVYFCASSPTGSRGYTFGSGTRLTVV.